This T cell receptor beta chain was profiled in a study of T-cell reconstitution after alpha-beta-depleted transplantation in children. Study-wide points: Diversity and T-cell counts at one year after transplant derived mostly from new T cells.

This clonotype appeared many times. Its antigen is not known. Molecular barcoding with unique molecular identifiers was used for the TCRbeta library. Each CDR3 protein gets one entry after TCRdb re-called the PCR reads with MiXCR. The sample has approximately 300,000 distinct CDR3 sequences, 6% to 10% seen once. The CDR3 contains 15 residues. V was clipped by 1 base and J by 5 bases; unmatched bases: 6. Germline CDR1 is MDHEN and CDR2 is SYDVKM. The sequence was collected from a female patient aged 2-9 years who had a stem cell transplant for Fanconi anemia, so the T cells may come from the graft donor. The chain recombines TRBV28 with TRBJ2-7, with 9 nucleotides matching TRBD1. The sample in question was peripheral blood, obtained 360 days after TCRalphabeta/CD19-depleted stem cell transplant. CDR3 bases: TGTGCCAGCAGTTTATATGGGACAGGGTCTCACGAGCAGTACTTC. Its protein product is CASSLYGTGSHEQYF.